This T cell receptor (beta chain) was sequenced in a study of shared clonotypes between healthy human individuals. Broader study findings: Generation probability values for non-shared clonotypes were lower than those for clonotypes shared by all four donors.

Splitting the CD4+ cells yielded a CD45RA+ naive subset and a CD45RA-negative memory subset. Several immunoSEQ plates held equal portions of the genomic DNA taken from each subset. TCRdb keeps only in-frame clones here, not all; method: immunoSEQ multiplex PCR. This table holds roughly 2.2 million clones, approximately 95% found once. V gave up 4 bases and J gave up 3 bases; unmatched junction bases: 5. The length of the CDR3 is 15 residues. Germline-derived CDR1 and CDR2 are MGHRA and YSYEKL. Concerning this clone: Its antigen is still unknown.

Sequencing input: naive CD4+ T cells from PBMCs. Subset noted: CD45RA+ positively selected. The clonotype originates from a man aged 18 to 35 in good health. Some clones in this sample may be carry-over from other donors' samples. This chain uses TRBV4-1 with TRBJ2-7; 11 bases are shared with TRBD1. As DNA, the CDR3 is TGCGCCAGCAGCCCGGGACAGGGGGAATTCTACGAGCAGTACTTC. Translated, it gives CASSPGQGEFYEQYF.